This entry describes one T cell receptor (beta chain). V gave up 0 bases and J gave up 7 bases; unmatched junction bases: 8. Germline CDR1 reads SGHRS; CDR2 reads YFSETQ. The CDR3 totals 16 residues. Profiled with immunoSEQ multiplex PCR; TCRdb holds only in-frame clones, not every one. This repertoire shows roughly 220,000 clones, about 88% found once; its top ten account for about 9.4%. This specimen belongs to a study of blood T cell repertoires in COVID-19. The sequencing input was peripheral blood. This TCR came from a woman between 50 and 59 years old with COVID-19, enrolled during active disease. V usage is TRBV5-1 and J usage is TRBJ2-7; 12 nucleotides match TRBD1. The CDR3 loop is CASSLGGTGGLGEQYF. The CDR3 bases are TGCGCCAGCAGCTTGGGAGGGACAGGGGGCTTGGGAGAGCAGTACTTC.